The clone carrying this T cell receptor beta chain was counted many times. The antigen remains unidentified. Memory CD4+ cells were defined as CD4+CD45RO+CD25-. Each CDR3 protein gets one entry after TCRdb re-called the 5' RACE reads with MiXCR. The profile shows about 32,000 distinct CDR3 sequences, approximately 25% of them singletons. Study findings and constraints: Greatest tumor Treg TCR overlap was with tumor naive CD4+ cells.

From germline, CDR1 is DFQATT and CDR2 SNEGSKA (reference sequence). V dropped 6 bases and J dropped 0 bases, with 12 bases sitting between them. The CDR3 sequence is 14 residues long. Sequencing input: memory CD4+ T cells sorted from blood. Regarding subset: memory CD4+ T cells, CD4+CD45RO+CD25-. The chain uses TRBV20-1 and TRBJ1-5, with TRBD1 as a possible D gene (6 bases). The receptor comes from a female donor with breast cancer. CDR3 sequence: CSARRQVSNQPQHF. The CDR3 nucleotides are TGCAGTGCCCGACGACAGGTTAGCAATCAGCCCCAGCATTTT.